These 23 T cell receptor beta chains originate from one sample sequenced in a study of cytomegalovirus exposure and HLA in healthy donors. Use of 60 Vbeta and 13 Jbeta primers characterized the PCR. The data were produced by immunoSEQ multiplex PCR, yet TCRdb's version contains in-frame clones alone and is incomplete. The profile shows about 140,000 clones, approximately 70% of them singletons. Sequenced: PBMCs. The origin of the receptors is a woman aged 25 to 45 in good health and CMV-seronegative.

V usage is TRBV12-5 and J usage is TRBJ2-3; D may be TRBD2 (5 bases). Looked up from germline, CDR1 is LGHNT and CDR2 is FRNRAP. With 4 bases removed from V and 4 bases from J, the gap between germline ends came to 6 bases. The CDR3 covers 12 residues. CDR3 protein: CASGWGADTQYF. Here the CDR3 DNA reads TGTGCTAGTGGTTGGGGAGCAGATACGCAGTATTTT. Looking up the rest from reference TRBV12-5 and TRBJ2-3 gives the full variable domain: DARVTQTPRHKVTEMGQEVTMRCQPILGHNTVFWYRQTMMQGLELLAYFRNRAPLDDSGMPKDRFSAEMPDATLATLKIQPSEPRDSAVYFCASGWGADTQYFGPGTRLTVL.

V and J are TRBV10-3 and TRBJ1-5; D is unclear. The CDR3 covers 13 residues. Germline values: CDR1 ENHRY, CDR2 SYGVKD. The V gene lost 3 bases and the J gene lost 6 bases, with 9 bases spanning the gap. CDR3 loop: CAISDRTAQPQHF. In DNA, the CDR3 is TGTGCCATCAGTGATAGGACTGCTCAGCCCCAGCATTTT.

V is TRBV30 and J is TRBJ1-2; TRBD1 matches 8 bases. Looked up from germline, CDR1 is GTSNPN and CDR2 is SVGIG (reference sequence). Germline trimming cut 1 base from V and 8 bases from J; bases unmatched to any gene: 3. The CDR3 totals 12 residues. In DNA form, the CDR3 reads TGTGCCTGGAGTGACAGGGGGAACGGCTACACCTTC. This translates into CAWSDRGNGYTF. Full variable domain (remainder filled in from reference TRBV30 and TRBJ1-2): SQTIHQWPATLVQPVGSPLSLECTVEGTSNPNLYWYRQAAGRGLQLLFYSVGIGQISSEVPQNLSASRPQDRQFILSSKKLLLSDSGFYLCAWSDRGNGYTFGSGTRLTVV.

In its sample, this clone was seen many times. The rearrangement joins TRBV6-5 to TRBJ2-7, with 9 bases identical to TRBD1. The germline CDR1 and CDR2 sequences are MNHEY and SVGAGI. The CDR3 length is 15 residues. J was trimmed by 7 bases and V by 4 bases; bases with no gene match: 11. The CDR3 nucleotides are TGTGCCAGCAGTTTATCTAGGACAGGGGTGGGGGAGCAGTACGTC. Encoded protein: CASSLSRTGVGEQYV.

In DNA, the CDR3 is TGTGCCATCAGCCCCGCTAGCGGGAGCTTCAATGAGCAGTTCTTC. Encoded protein: CAISPASGSFNEQFF. V and J are TRBV10-3 and TRBJ2-1, with TRBD2 matching over 10 bases. V was clipped by 6 bases and J by 6 bases; unmatched bases: 8. The CDR3 has 15 residues. Germline V gene lookup returns CDR1 ENHRY and CDR2 SYGVKD.

The genes are TRBV28 and TRBJ1-1, with D hard to call. V was clipped by 5 bases and J by 5 bases, with 15 bases between them. In germline, CDR1 is MDHEN, CDR2 SYDVKM. The CDR3 totals 14 residues. The CDR3 DNA is TGTGCCAGCAGTGTGCCCGGGTCGGTTACTGAAGCTTTCTTT. It is translated as CASSVPGSVTEAFF.

V is TRBV28 and J is TRBJ1-2, with a tentative D call TRBD1 (6 bases). The CDR3 loop spans 15 amino acids. Germline CDR1 reads MDHEN; CDR2 reads SYDVKM. Trimming removed 6 bases at V and 0 bases at J, with 14 bases between. The CDR3 bases are TGTGCCAGCAGGGAAACAGGGAGGGCTAACTATGGCTACACCTTC. As protein: CASRETGRANYGYTF.

This clone was found a few times. V is TRBV11-2 and J is TRBJ1-1, with D unclear. V shed 8 bases and J shed 8 bases, with 15 bases lying between them. Germline V CDR1 and CDR2: SGHAT, FQNNGV. This CDR3 is 12 amino acids long. The CDR3 DNA reads as TGTGCCAGCTCCGAAAATCGGGGAGAAGCTTTCTTT. It codes for CASSENRGEAFF.

This clone was picked up a small number of times. V and J are TRBV7-3 and TRBJ2-1; 10 bases match TRBD2. Germline-derived CDR1 and CDR2 are SGHTA and FQGTGA. V shed 1 base and J 8 bases; nucleotides not matched to a gene: 14. This CDR3 is 18 amino acids long. The DNA of the CDR3 is TGTGCCAGCAGCTTAATTGGGGGCTCAAGCGGGGGGGCCTATGAGCAGTTCTTC. It encodes CASSLIGGSSGGAYEQFF.

The genes are TRBV5-1 and TRBJ1-1; 8 positions match TRBD1. The V and J ends lost 4 bases and 7 bases, in that order; junction bases with no gene match: 9. The CDR3 consists of 14 residues. CDR1 is SGHRS and CDR2 is YFSETQ in the germline V gene. This CDR3 reads CASSLTGDPGEAFF. DNA for the CDR3: TGCGCCAGCAGCCTGACAGGGGACCCGGGTGAAGCTTTCTTT.

The rearrangement links TRBV28 to TRBJ1-2, with 7 bases lining up with TRBD1. The germline gives CDR1 MDHEN, CDR2 SYDVKM. The CDR3 covers 13 residues. V was pared by 9 bases and J by 3 bases, with 7 bases of the junction left unmatched. The CDR3 sequence is CASYPQGDYGYTF. CDR3 sequence (DNA): TGTGCCAGTTACCCTCAGGGGGACTATGGCTACACCTTC.

This chain connects TRBV9 to TRBJ2-1; a weak D match, TRBD2 (6 bases). Germline lookup yields CDR1 SGDLS and CDR2 YYNGEE. V gave up 4 bases and J gave up 5 bases, with 13 bases separating them. CDR3 length equals 14 residues. The CDR3, as DNA: TGTGCCAGCAGCCTAAGAGGAGGGCACAATGAGCAGTTCTTC. Residues: CASSLRGGHNEQFF.

The chain uses TRBV15 and TRBJ2-3; TRBD2 matches 10 bases. Germline V gene sequence: CDR1 LNHNV, CDR2 YYDKDF (reference sequence). Trimming at V came to 1 base and at J to 4 bases, leaving 8 bases not matched to a gene. This CDR3 spans 17 amino acids. The DNA of the CDR3 is TGTGCCACCAGCAGAGGCAAGAAGCGGGGGGGCCCAGATACGCAGTATTTT. Its protein product is CATSRGKKRGGPDTQYF.

This sequence joins TRBV19 and TRBJ1-4; D gene uncertain. V was pared by 3 bases and J by 0 bases, with 8 bases between. Germline loops: CDR1 LNHDA, CDR2 SQIVND (reference sequence). There are 15 residues in the CDR3. The CDR3 spells CASSIENATNEKLFF. The CDR3 DNA sequence: TGTGCCAGTAGTATTGAGAATGCAACTAATGAAAAACTGTTTTTT.

The chain links TRBV29-1 to TRBJ1-5, with D tentatively TRBD1 (5 bases). The CDR3 runs to 13 residues. Germline assignment: CDR1 SQVTM and CDR2 ANQGSEA. Trimming took 4 bases from V and 5 from J, leaving 12 bases between them. The CDR3 region is CSVVVGGDQPQHF. In DNA form, the CDR3 reads TGCAGCGTTGTCGTCGGGGGGGATCAGCCCCAGCATTTT.

The J gene is TRBJ2-5, the V gene TRBV2, with D possibly matching TRBD2 (6 bases). V was trimmed by 7 bases and J by 2 bases, leaving 11 bases between them. Germline V gives CDR1 SNHLY, CDR2 FYNNEI. This CDR3 contains 13 residues. CDR3 DNA: TGTGCCAGCAACGGAGGGCTACAAGAGACCCAGTACTTC. Translation gives CASNGGLQETQYF.

This chain uses TRBV28 with TRBJ1-4; D is undetermined. The V gene lost 7 bases and the J gene lost 0 bases, with 9 bases spanning the gap. From germline, CDR1 is MDHEN and CDR2 SYDVKM. CDR3 length equals 14 residues. The CDR3 protein is CASTPVATNEKLFF. The CDR3 DNA sequence: TGTGCCAGCACCCCGGTTGCAACTAATGAAAAACTGTTTTTT.

The V and J genes are TRBV13 and TRBJ2-7; no firm D call. CDR1 is PRHDT and CDR2 is FYEKMQ in the germline V gene (reference sequence). Trimming removed 0 bases at V and 5 bases at J, with 8 bases between. CDR3 length: 13 amino acids. The CDR3 reads CASSLGSAHEQYF. In DNA form, the CDR3 reads TGTGCCAGCAGCTTAGGTTCAGCGCACGAGCAGTACTTC.

This clone appeared a few times. The CDR3 region is CSVGLEGQGDYGYTF. CDR3 in DNA: TGCAGCGTTGGGTTGGAGGGGCAGGGAGACTATGGCTACACCTTC. The chain has TRBV29-1 and TRBJ1-2, with D maybe TRBD1 (5 bases). V dropped 4 bases and J dropped 3 bases, with 18 bases sitting between them. In germline, CDR1 is SQVTM, CDR2 ANQGSEA. The CDR3 extends over 15 amino acids.

The chain uses TRBV28 and TRBJ2-1; 7 bases align to TRBD1. Germline V gives CDR1 MDHEN, CDR2 SYDVKM. Losses at the gene ends were 3 bases for V and 4 bases for J; bases not matched to a gene: 3. The CDR3 length is 14 residues. DNA of the CDR3: TGTGCCAGCAGTTTTGGGACAGAGTACAATGAGCAGTTCTTC. Protein product: CASSFGTEYNEQFF.

This sequence joins TRBV29-1 and TRBJ2-1, with 11 bases identical to TRBD2. CDR1 is SQVTM and CDR2 is ANQGSEA in the germline V gene. CDR3 length equals 14 residues. V dropped 6 bases and J dropped 5; count of bases not matched to a gene: 6. CDR3: CSVSGTSGDNEQFF. In DNA, the CDR3 is TGCAGCGTGTCCGGGACTAGCGGAGACAATGAGCAGTTCTTC.

The chain uses TRBV6-5 and TRBJ2-4; a possible D gene is TRBD1 (6 bases). V was cut by 4 bases and J by 3 bases, with 16 bases left in between. Per germline, CDR1 MNHEY and CDR2 SVGAGI. This CDR3 region has 16 residues. For the CDR3, the DNA is TGTGCCAGCAGTTTGGGGGCCGGGCGAAACAAAAACATTCAGTACTTC. This encodes CASSLGAGRNKNIQYF.

The chain has TRBV12-2 and TRBJ2-5; no DNA check was done on the table's D call, TRBD2. TRBV12-2 is reported as a pseudogene. The CDR3 totals 15 residues. CDR3 residues: CASRSRGRAQETQYF. The CDR3, as DNA: TGTGCAAGTCGCTCGCGCGGGAGGGCACAAGAGACCCAGTACTTC.